Below are 18 T cell receptor beta chains sequenced from a single sample in a study of T cell changes during pregnancy in multiple sclerosis (dated by TCRdb to between 2017 and 2020). The protocol used for the library was the immunoSEQ multiplex PCR assay. The table was pulled from immuneACCESS by TCRdb, which kept in-frame rearrangements only. Such tables lose some clones; where checked, under half of the loss comes from unresolved V genes, and the rest has no known cause. A total of about 59,000 clones appear in this sample, 93% of them only once. About 2.8% of the sample lies in the top ten. This material consisted of CD8+ T cells from peripheral blood mononuclear cells, taken in the third trimester of pregnancy. The receptors derive from a female donor with multiple sclerosis, enrolled in a pregnancy study.

The V gene is TRBV5-1, the J gene TRBJ2-2, with TRBD1 as a possible D gene (5 bases). The CDR3 sequence is 15 residues long. V lost 3 bases, J lost 0 bases, and 9 bases lay in between. Germline V gives CDR1 SGHRS, CDR2 YFSETQ. The CDR3 loop is CASSSRATNTGELFF. Here the CDR3 DNA reads TGCGCCAGCAGCTCCAGGGCGACGAACACCGGGGAGCTGTTTTTT.

The CDR3 bases are TGTGCCATCAGTGAGACAGGGTTCGTGGAGACCCAGTACTTC. Its translation: CAISETGFVETQYF. J is TRBJ2-5 and V is TRBV10-3; perhaps TRBD1 as D (6 bases). Trimming stripped 2 bases from V and 5 bases from J, with 12 bases between. CDR3 length: 14 amino acids. Per germline, CDR1 ENHRY and CDR2 SYGVKD.

The chain has TRBV10-1 and TRBJ2-1, with 14 bases lining up with TRBD2. Trimming at V came to 4 bases and at J to 3 bases, leaving 8 bases not matched to a gene. The CDR3 consists of 18 residues. Germline CDR1 reads WNHNN; CDR2 reads SYGVQD (reference sequence). The CDR3 protein is CASSGGTSGRGVYNEQFF. As DNA, the CDR3 is TGCGCCAGCAGTGGGGGGACTAGCGGGAGAGGGGTCTACAATGAGCAGTTCTTC.

V is TRBV4-3 and J is TRBJ2-7; 9 bases are shared with TRBD2. CDR1 is LGHNA and CDR2 is YSLEER in the germline V gene. The CDR3 length is 18 residues. Germline trimming cut 0 bases from V and 2 bases from J; bases unmatched to any gene: 11. CDR3 protein: CASSQESPSIAGAYEQYF. The DNA of the CDR3 is TGCGCCAGCAGCCAAGAATCCCCATCAATAGCGGGAGCCTACGAGCAGTACTTC.

The chain joins TRBV9 to TRBJ2-7; 12 positions match TRBD2. The CDR3 runs 16 residues. J gave up 0 bases and V 4 bases, and 5 bases lay outside the gene matches. In germline, CDR1 is SGDLS, CDR2 YYNGEE. DNA of the CDR3: TGTGCCAGCAGCCCGGGGACTAGCGGGTTCTCCTACGAGCAGTACTTC. Protein sequence: CASSPGTSGFSYEQYF.

This sequence joins TRBV5-1 and TRBJ1-1; 8 nucleotides match TRBD1. The CDR3 has 15 residues. Germline loops: CDR1 SGHRS, CDR2 YFSETQ. J was trimmed by 1 base and V by 4 bases; bases with no gene match: 6. CDR3 protein: CASSLNRGANTEAFF. The CDR3 nucleotides are TGCGCCAGCAGCCTGAACAGGGGGGCGAACACTGAAGCTTTCTTT.

As regards this clone: Compared with germline, one end of the junction differs, possibly owing to a read error. This sequence joins TRBV2 and TRBJ1-4; D gene unclear. Germline V lookup: CDR1 SNHLY, CDR2 FYNNEI. The CDR3 length is 14 residues. The CDR3 here is CASSEVGSYEKLFF. The CDR3 region has the DNA TGTGCCAGCAGCGAAGTGGGCTCTTACGAAAAACTGTTTTTT.

This clone was counted only a few times. The chain couples TRBV4-2 to TRBJ2-1, with TRBD2 identical over 10 bases. The V gene's germline CDR1 is LGHNA and CDR2 YNFKEQ. The J segment lost 6 bases and the V segment lost 0 bases, leaving 2 bases of the junction unmatched. This CDR3 spans 15 amino acids. The CDR3 reads CASSQEAGGPNEQFF. The CDR3 DNA is TGTGCCAGCAGCCAAGAAGCGGGAGGGCCCAATGAGCAGTTCTTC.

CDR3 amino acids: CASTQTGYSNQPQHF. For the CDR3, the DNA is TGTGCCAGCACACAAACAGGGTATAGCAATCAGCCCCAGCATTTT. V gene TRBV28 combines with J gene TRBJ1-5; a weak D match, TRBD1 (6 bases). The CDR3 length is 15 residues. CDR1 MDHEN and CDR2 SYDVKM come from the germline V gene. Trimming took off 7 bases at V and 0 bases at J, with 13 bases between the two ends.

This sequence joins TRBV10-1 and TRBJ1-1, with D hard to call. The V end was cut by 3 bases, the J end by 5 bases, with 7 bases between. The length of the CDR3 is 12 residues. Germline assignment: CDR1 WNHNN and CDR2 SYGVQD (reference sequence). This chain's CDR3 is CASSDAGTEAFF. CDR3 in DNA: TGCGCCAGCAGTGATGCGGGGACTGAAGCTTTCTTT.

This clone was counted once. The chain employs TRBV19 and TRBJ2-7; 11 bases map to TRBD1. The J segment lost 5 bases and the V segment lost 5 bases, leaving 5 bases of the junction unmatched. This CDR3 has 14 residues. Germline assignment: CDR1 LNHDA and CDR2 SQIVND (reference sequence). The CDR3 DNA sequence: TGTGCCAGTAGTCTTGGACAGGGGGCTGACGAGCAGTACTTC. It encodes CASSLGQGADEQYF. The variable domain in full, with the rest retrieved from reference TRBV19 and TRBJ2-7, is DGGITQSPKYLFRKEGQNVTLSCEQNLNHDAMYWYRQDPGQGLRLIYYSQIVNDFQKGDIAEGYSVSREKKESFPLTVTSAQKNPTAFYLCASSLGQGADEQYFGPGTRLTVT.

The rearrangement joins TRBV19 to TRBJ2-7; 12 nucleotides agree with TRBD1. In germline, CDR1 is LNHDA, CDR2 SQIVND (reference sequence). The CDR3 loop spans 15 amino acids. V lost 3 bases and J lost 2; bases outside the gene matches: 2. CDR3 in amino acids: CASSMGTGGPYEQYF. For the CDR3, the DNA is TGTGCCAGTAGTATGGGGACAGGGGGCCCCTACGAGCAGTACTTC.

The J gene is TRBJ2-7, the V gene TRBV27, with 9 bases lining up with TRBD1. V trimming: 2 bases; J trimming: 3 bases; junction bases outside the gene matches: 5. Looked up from germline, CDR1 is MNHEY and CDR2 is SMNVEV (reference sequence). The CDR3 runs to 15 residues. Here the CDR3 DNA reads TGTGCCAGCAGTTTACAGGACAGGGGCATCTACGAGCAGTACTTC. Protein sequence: CASSLQDRGIYEQYF.

V usage is TRBV7-8 and J usage is TRBJ2-2, with TRBD1 matching over 7 bases. The CDR3 consists of 18 residues. V trimming: 0 bases; J trimming: 5 bases; junction bases outside the gene matches: 12. CDR1 and CDR2 (germline): SGHVS, FQNEAQ. DNA for the CDR3: TGTGCCAGCAGCTTAGCGCCGATTTCTACGACAGGGACCGGGGAGCTGTTTTTT. As protein: CASSLAPISTTGTGELFF.

This clone was seen once. The genes are TRBV7-2 and TRBJ2-7; 7 nucleotides line up with TRBD2. Losses at the gene ends were 4 bases for V and 0 bases for J; bases not matched to a gene: 3. The CDR3 has 14 residues. The V gene's germline CDR1 is SGHTA and CDR2 FQGNSA. The CDR3 DNA reads TGTGCCAGCAGCTCCGGGAGGACCTCCTACGAGCAGTACTTC. This sequence encodes CASSSGRTSYEQYF. Complete variable domain (other parts from reference TRBV7-2 and TRBJ2-7): GAGVSQSPSNKVTEKGKDVELRCDPISGHTALYWYRQSLGQGLEFLIYFQGNSAPDKSGLPSDRFSAERTGGSVSTLTIQRTQQEDSAVYLCASSSGRTSYEQYFGPGTRLTVT.

The CDR3 is CASSPPTTPNTDTQYF. DNA of the CDR3: TGTGCCAGCAGTCCTCCCACGACTCCGAACACAGATACGCAGTATTTT. The chain recombines TRBV27 with TRBJ2-3; D is uncertain. Trimming pared 5 bases from V and 2 bases from J, leaving 17 bases between. The CDR3 extends over 16 amino acids. Germline V gives CDR1 MNHEY, CDR2 SMNVEV (reference sequence).

This clone occurred once. The chain uses TRBV9 and TRBJ2-3; 9 bases align to TRBD2. Germline V lookup: CDR1 SGDLS, CDR2 YYNGEE. The CDR3 has 16 residues. The trim removed 0 bases at V and 0 bases at J, leaving 2 bases unmatched. The CDR3, as DNA: TGTGCCAGCAGCGTAGGCGGACTAGCGAGCACAGATACGCAGTATTTT. Protein: CASSVGGLASTDTQYF.

The rearrangement joins TRBV12-5 to TRBJ2-7, with TRBD1 matching 7 bases. There are 14 residues in the CDR3. The V gene's germline CDR1 is LGHNT and CDR2 FRNRAP. V was clipped by 6 bases and J by 5 bases; unmatched bases: 10. CDR3: CASGPGGWGDEQYF. The CDR3 DNA sequence: TGTGCTAGTGGCCCAGGGGGATGGGGCGACGAGCAGTACTTC.